These 5 T cell receptor beta chains were all obtained from the same sample, sequenced in a study of blood T cell repertoires in COVID-19. Sequencing was performed with immunoSEQ multiplex PCR; in TCRdb, only in-frame clones are kept and a portion is missing. The sample includes 170,000 or so clones, more than 75% seen only once; the top ten take about 0.96%. The sequenced sample consisted of peripheral blood. The receptors come from a woman between 18 and 29 years old who had recovered from COVID-19.

The rearrangement uses TRBV10-3 and TRBJ1-1; possible D gene TRBD1, 6 bases. Germline V CDR1 and CDR2: ENHRY, SYGVKD. Between the trimmed V and J ends, which lost 6 bases and 1 base, there was a span of 9 bases. The CDR3 length is 13 residues. The CDR3 bases are TGTGCCATCAGCGGACAGAGGAACACTGAAGCTTTCTTT. It encodes CAISGQRNTEAFF.

The chain uses TRBV27 and TRBJ2-1, with 10 bases lining up with TRBD2. There are 16 residues in the CDR3. Losses at the gene ends were 5 bases for V and 2 bases for J; bases not matched to a gene: 6. Germline V gene sequence: CDR1 MNHEY, CDR2 SMNVEV (reference sequence). CDR3 sequence (DNA): TGTGCCAGCAGTCCCTGGACTAGCGGACCCTACAATGAGCAGTTCTTC. Residues: CASSPWTSGPYNEQFF.

The chain uses TRBV6-5 and TRBJ1-1, with 9 bases lining up with TRBD1. Germline-derived CDR1 and CDR2 are MNHEY and SVGAGI. The CDR3 covers 13 residues. With V trimmed by 6 bases and J by 3 bases, 2 bases remained unmatched. In DNA, the CDR3 is TGTGCCAGCAGCAGGGACAGGGACACTGAAGCTTTCTTT. This codes for CASSRDRDTEAFF.

V is TRBV18 and J is TRBJ2-1; D possibly corresponds to TRBD2 (6 bases). With 3 bases removed from V and 9 bases from J, the gap between germline ends came to 21 bases. The germline CDR1 and CDR2 sequences are KGHSH and LQKENI. The CDR3 contains 16 residues. Here the CDR3 DNA reads TGTGCCAGCTCACCGGGGCTCGGCCCCAAGGAGGGTGAGCAGTTCTTC. Protein product: CASSPGLGPKEGEQFF.

This clone came up many times. V is TRBV6-4 and J is TRBJ2-6; possible D gene TRBD2, 5 bases. Per the germline V gene, CDR1 is MRHNA and CDR2 is SNTAGT. Between the trimmed V and J ends, which lost 2 bases and 0 bases, there was a span of 5 bases. The CDR3 spans 15 residues. The CDR3 region is CASSDTSSGANVLTF. The CDR3 region has the DNA TGTGCCAGCAGTGACACTAGCTCTGGGGCCAACGTCCTGACTTTC.